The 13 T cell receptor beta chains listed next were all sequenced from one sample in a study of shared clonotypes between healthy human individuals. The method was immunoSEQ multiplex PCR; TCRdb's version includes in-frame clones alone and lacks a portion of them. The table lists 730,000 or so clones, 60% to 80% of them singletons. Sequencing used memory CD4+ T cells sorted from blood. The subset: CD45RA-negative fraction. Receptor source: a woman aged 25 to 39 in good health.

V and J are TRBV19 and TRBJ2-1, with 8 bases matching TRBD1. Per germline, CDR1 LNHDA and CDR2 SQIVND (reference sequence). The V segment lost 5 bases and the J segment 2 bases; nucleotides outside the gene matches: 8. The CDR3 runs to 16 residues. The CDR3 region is CASSRQPGQAYNEQFF. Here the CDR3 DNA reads TGTGCCAGTAGTCGACAACCGGGACAGGCCTACAATGAGCAGTTCTTC.

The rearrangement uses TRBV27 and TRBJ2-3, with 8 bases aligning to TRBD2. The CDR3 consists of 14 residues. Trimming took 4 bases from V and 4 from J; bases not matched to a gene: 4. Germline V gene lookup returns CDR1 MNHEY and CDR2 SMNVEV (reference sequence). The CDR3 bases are TGTGCCAGCAGTTATATGCGGGGGGCAGATACGCAGTATTTT. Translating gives CASSYMRGADTQYF.

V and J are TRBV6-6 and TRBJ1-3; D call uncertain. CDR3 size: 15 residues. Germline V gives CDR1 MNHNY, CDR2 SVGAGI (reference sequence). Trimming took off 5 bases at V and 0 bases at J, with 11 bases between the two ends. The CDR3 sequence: CASSPLLTSGNTIYF. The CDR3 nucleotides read TGTGCCAGCAGTCCTTTACTCACCTCTGGAAACACCATATATTTT.

The CDR3 sequence is CASRRDQGSQETQYF. The CDR3 DNA sequence: TGTGCCAGCAGACGAGACCAGGGGTCCCAAGAGACCCAGTACTTC. The chain has TRBV27 and TRBJ2-5, with D possibly matching TRBD1 (6 bases). V gave up 6 bases and J gave up 1 base, with 15 bases separating them. CDR1 and CDR2 from the germline V gene are MNHEY and SMNVEV (reference sequence). CDR3 size: 15 residues.

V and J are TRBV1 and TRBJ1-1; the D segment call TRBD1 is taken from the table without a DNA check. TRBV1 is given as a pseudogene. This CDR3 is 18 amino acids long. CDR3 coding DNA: TGCACCAGCAGCCATTTATTGTCGCGGCAGGGGATCCTCCCTGAAGCTTTCTTT. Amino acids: CTSSHLLSRQGILPEAFF.

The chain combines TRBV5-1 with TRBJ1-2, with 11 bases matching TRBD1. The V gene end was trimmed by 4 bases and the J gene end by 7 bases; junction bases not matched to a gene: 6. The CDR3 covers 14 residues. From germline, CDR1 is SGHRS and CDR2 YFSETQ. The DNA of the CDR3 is TGCGCCAGCAGCACCGGACAGGGGGCGCTTGGCTACACCTTC. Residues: CASSTGQGALGYTF. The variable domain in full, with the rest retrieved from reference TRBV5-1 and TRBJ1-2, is KAGVTQTPRYLIKTRGQQVTLSCSPISGHRSVSWYQQTPGQGLQFLFEYFSETQRNKGNFPGRFSGRQFSNSRSEMNVSTLELGDSALYLCASSTGQGALGYTFGSGTRLTVV.

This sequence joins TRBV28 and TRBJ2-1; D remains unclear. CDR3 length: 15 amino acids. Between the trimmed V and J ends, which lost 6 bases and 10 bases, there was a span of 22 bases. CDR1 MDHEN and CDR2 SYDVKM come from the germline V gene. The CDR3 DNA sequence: TGTGCCAGCAGGGAATCAGGCCCTACGAGGAGCGAGCAGTTCTTC. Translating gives CASRESGPTRSEQFF.

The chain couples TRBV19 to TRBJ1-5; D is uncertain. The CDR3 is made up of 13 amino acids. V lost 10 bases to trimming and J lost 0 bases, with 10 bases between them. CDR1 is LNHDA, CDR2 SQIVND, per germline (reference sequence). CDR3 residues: CATRNRSNQPQHF. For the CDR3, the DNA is TGTGCCACCAGGAACCGTAGCAATCAGCCCCAGCATTTT.

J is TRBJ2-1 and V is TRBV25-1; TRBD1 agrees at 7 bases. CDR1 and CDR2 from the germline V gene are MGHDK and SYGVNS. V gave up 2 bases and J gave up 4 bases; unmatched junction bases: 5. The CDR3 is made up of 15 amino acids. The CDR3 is CASSEQGDMYNEQFF. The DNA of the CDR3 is TGTGCCAGCAGTGAACAGGGGGACATGTACAATGAGCAGTTCTTC.

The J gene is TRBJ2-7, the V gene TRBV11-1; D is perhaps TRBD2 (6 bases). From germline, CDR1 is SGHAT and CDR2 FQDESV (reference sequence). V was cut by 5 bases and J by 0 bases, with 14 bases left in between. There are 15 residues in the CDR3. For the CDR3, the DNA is TGTGCCAGCAGCCGACCGGGAGTGAGCTCCTACGAGCAGTACTTC. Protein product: CASSRPGVSSYEQYF.

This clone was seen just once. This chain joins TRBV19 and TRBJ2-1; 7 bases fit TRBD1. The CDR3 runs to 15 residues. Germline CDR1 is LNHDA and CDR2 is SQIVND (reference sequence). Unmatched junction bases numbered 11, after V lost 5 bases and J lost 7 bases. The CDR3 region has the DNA TGTGCCAGTAGTCCGATAACAGGGGTTGGGAATGAGCAGTTCTTC. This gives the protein CASSPITGVGNEQFF.

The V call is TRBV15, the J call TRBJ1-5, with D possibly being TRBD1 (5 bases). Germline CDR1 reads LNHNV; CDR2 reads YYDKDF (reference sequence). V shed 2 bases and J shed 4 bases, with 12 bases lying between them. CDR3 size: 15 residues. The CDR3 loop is CATSRTGTANQPQHF. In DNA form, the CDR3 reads TGTGCCACCAGCAGAACCGGGACCGCGAATCAGCCCCAGCATTTT.

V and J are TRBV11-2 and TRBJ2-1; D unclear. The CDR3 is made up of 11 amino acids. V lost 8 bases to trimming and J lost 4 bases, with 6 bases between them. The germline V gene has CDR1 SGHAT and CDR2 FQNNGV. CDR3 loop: CASSWYNEQFF. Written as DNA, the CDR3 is TGTGCCAGCTCCTGGTACAATGAGCAGTTCTTC.